What follows are 21 T cell receptor beta chains derived from one specimen sequenced in a study of cytomegalovirus exposure and HLA in healthy donors. This table comes from immunoSEQ multiplex PCR, and its TCRdb copy is limited to in-frame clones, with some not included. Of hundreds of thousands of clones detected, roughly 91% appear once; the ten largest clones hold roughly 2%. Sequenced material: PBMCs. The receptors shown here come from a woman between 18 and 29 years old in good health and CMV-seropositive.

The gene calls are TRBV5-4 and TRBJ2-1, with 11 bases identical to TRBD2. With V trimmed by 2 bases and J by 7 bases, 5 bases remained unmatched. The CDR3 is 15 amino acids. Germline V CDR1 and CDR2: SGHNT, YYREEE (reference sequence). CDR3 protein: CASSFYLAGGNEQFF. The CDR3 region has the DNA TGTGCCAGCAGCTTTTACCTAGCGGGAGGTAATGAGCAGTTCTTC.

This CDR3 is CAWDFPGGFAKNIQYF. CDR3 nucleotide sequence: TGTGCCTGGGATTTTCCAGGGGGCTTTGCCAAAAACATTCAGTACTTC. V gene TRBV30 combines with J gene TRBJ2-4, with 8 bases that match TRBD1. Germline CDR1 and CDR2: GTSNPN and SVGIG (reference sequence). Unmatched junction bases numbered 10, after V lost 5 bases and J lost 1 base. The CDR3 runs to 16 residues. Supplemented by reference TRBV30 and TRBJ2-4, the full variable domain reads SQTIHQWPATLVQPVGSPLSLECTVEGTSNPNLYWYRQAAGRGLQLLFYSVGIGQISSEVPQNLSASRPQDRQFILSSKKLLLSDSGFYLCAWDFPGGFAKNIQYFGAGTRLSVL.

The V gene is TRBV7-9, the J gene TRBJ1-1; 9 positions match TRBD1. After removal of 4 bases from V and 3 bases from J, the junction contained 6 bases not matched to a gene. Per germline, CDR1 SEHNR and CDR2 FQNEAQ (reference sequence). CDR3 length equals 15 residues. Here the CDR3 reads CASSSTGDRDTEAFF. DNA of the CDR3: TGTGCCAGCAGCTCAACGGGGGACAGGGACACTGAAGCTTTCTTT.

The chain recombines TRBV27 with TRBJ2-2, with 9 bases that match TRBD2. The V gene's germline CDR1 is MNHEY and CDR2 SMNVEV (reference sequence). This CDR3 region has 17 residues. The ends lost 3 bases at V and 1 base at J; junction bases unmatched: 6. The CDR3 coding sequence is TGTGCCAGCAGTTTGGGACTAGCAGAACTGAACACCGGGGAGCTGTTTTTT. Translated: CASSLGLAELNTGELFF.

The genes are TRBV28 and TRBJ2-7, with 8 bases aligning to TRBD2. Per the germline V gene, CDR1 is MDHEN and CDR2 is SYDVKM. CDR3 size: 14 residues. The V gene end was trimmed by 4 bases and the J gene end by 4 bases; junction bases not matched to a gene: 6. For the CDR3, the DNA is TGTGCCAGCAGTTCCTGGACTAGCAGTTACGAGCAGTACTTC. Translating it yields CASSSWTSSYEQYF.

The genes are TRBV29-1 and TRBJ1-2; 9 bases align to TRBD1. Per the germline V gene, CDR1 is SQVTM and CDR2 is ANQGSEA. The CDR3 length is 14 residues. J was trimmed by 3 bases and V by 5 bases; bases with no gene match: 7. In DNA, the CDR3 is TGCAGCGTTCAACAGGGGGCTTTGTACTATGGCTACACCTTC. Amino acids: CSVQQGALYYGYTF.

The chain joins TRBV6-1 to TRBJ2-3; D is perhaps TRBD1 (5 bases). This CDR3 contains 13 residues. Germline-derived CDR1 and CDR2 are MNHNS and SASEGT. Trimming shortened V by 4 bases and J by 7 bases, and 12 bases separated the two germline ends. CDR3: CASSGGLGYTQYF. The DNA for the CDR3 is TGTGCCAGCAGTGGGGGCCTAGGATATACGCAGTATTTT.

The rearrangement uses TRBV4-1 and TRBJ1-5; no clear D. Germline lookup yields CDR1 MGHRA and CDR2 YSYEKL. The CDR3 has 13 residues. Deletions cut 0 bases from V and 5 bases from J, with 5 bases between. CDR3 loop: CASSQDGYQPQHF. The CDR3 DNA reads as TGCGCCAGCAGCCAAGACGGTTATCAGCCCCAGCATTTT.

The chain recombines TRBV19 with TRBJ1-2, with 9 bases aligning to TRBD1. Germline CDR1 is LNHDA and CDR2 is SQIVND (reference sequence). The CDR3 length is 17 residues. V trimming: 3 bases; J trimming: 5 bases; junction bases outside the gene matches: 13. CDR3 DNA sequence: TGTGCCAGTAGTATTACCTTCGGGACAGGGTCTCGTTATGGCTACACCTTC. Translation: CASSITFGTGSRYGYTF.

The chain uses TRBV19 and TRBJ2-7, with 8 bases that match TRBD1. V lost 3 bases, J lost 2 bases, and 3 bases stayed unmatched. The germline CDR1 and CDR2 sequences are LNHDA and SQIVND (reference sequence). The CDR3 runs to 14 residues. Written as DNA, the CDR3 is TGTGCCAGTAGTATCGGACAGGGAACCTACGAGCAGTACTTC. This sequence encodes CASSIGQGTYEQYF.

CDR3 sequence: CASSLDLGSNQPQHF. The CDR3 DNA reads as TGTGCCAGCAGCTTGGACTTGGGGTCAAATCAGCCCCAGCATTTT. The chain recombines TRBV9 with TRBJ1-5; D ambiguous. The V end lost 4 bases, the J end lost 4 bases, and 15 bases lay between the germline ends. CDR3 size: 15 residues. CDR1 is SGDLS, CDR2 YYNGEE, per germline.

The chain carries TRBV4-1 and TRBJ1-1; possible D gene TRBD1, 5 bases. From germline, CDR1 is MGHRA and CDR2 YSYEKL. The germline V and J ends were trimmed by 1 base and 2 bases, with 14 bases remaining between them. This CDR3 comprises 16 residues. The CDR3, as DNA: TGCGCCAGCAGCCAAGTCCTCCAGGGATTAAACACTGAAGCTTTCTTT. It yields the protein CASSQVLQGLNTEAFF.

A single count supports this clone. This chain joins TRBV15 and TRBJ1-1, with TRBD1 as a possible D gene (5 bases). The ends were cut back, 8 bases at V and 0 bases at J, with 7 bases in the middle. CDR1 and CDR2 from the germline V gene are LNHNV and YYDKDF (reference sequence). The CDR3 is 12 amino acids. This CDR3 is CATAGLNTEAFF. CDR3 nucleotide sequence: TGTGCCACCGCAGGGTTGAACACTGAAGCTTTCTTT.

This clone was picked up a small number of times. The J gene is TRBJ1-1, the V gene TRBV5-1; D gene unclear. In germline, CDR1 is SGHRS, CDR2 YFSETQ. V lost 2 bases and J lost 3, with 8 bases in between. The CDR3 is made up of 13 amino acids. CDR3 in amino acids: CASSFGGYTEAFF. CDR3 sequence (DNA): TGCGCCAGCAGCTTTGGTGGCTACACTGAAGCTTTCTTT.

The chain couples TRBV5-5 to TRBJ1-1; D remains unclear. Germline CDR1 reads SGHKS; CDR2 reads YYEKEE (reference sequence). The CDR3 length is 15 residues. V gave up 4 bases and J gave up 11 bases, with 24 bases separating them. CDR3 DNA: TGTGCCAGCAGCCCACTAACCAAGGCGGGCCATACGGCTTTCTTT. It encodes CASSPLTKAGHTAFF.

This clone was counted once. The J gene is TRBJ2-1, the V gene TRBV7-6, with 15 bases aligning to TRBD2. V was pared by 4 bases and J by 2 bases, with 9 bases of the junction left unmatched. The length of the CDR3 is 19 residues. In germline, CDR1 is SGHVS, CDR2 FNYEAQ. Written as DNA, the CDR3 is TGTGCCAGCAGCTCACTACGGACTAGCGGGAGGGCCACCTACAATGAGCAGTTCTTC. Protein sequence: CASSSLRTSGRATYNEQFF.

This clone was counted between two and nine times. Other nucleotide sequences from this sample produce the same CDR3. The rearrangement links TRBV29-1 to TRBJ1-1, with 7 nucleotides matching TRBD1. The ends lost 6 bases at V and 2 bases at J; junction bases unmatched: 6. This CDR3 has 13 residues. Germline values: CDR1 SQVTM, CDR2 ANQGSEA. The CDR3 DNA is TGCAGCGTGCTGGGACAGATTAACACTGAAGCTTTCTTT. This sequence encodes CSVLGQINTEAFF.

The rearrangement uses TRBV28 and TRBJ2-1; 14 bases line up with TRBD2. The germline V gene encodes CDR1 MDHEN and CDR2 SYDVKM. CDR3 length: 21 amino acids. The trim removed 4 bases at V and 1 base at J, leaving 15 bases unmatched. CDR3 sequence: CASSSFLGLAGDGPSYNEQFF. Written as DNA, the CDR3 is TGTGCCAGCAGTTCCTTCTTGGGACTAGCGGGAGATGGACCTTCCTACAATGAGCAGTTCTTC.

This clone appeared once. The rearrangement uses TRBV7-9 and TRBJ2-1; D perhaps matches TRBD2 (6 bases). CDR1 is SEHNR and CDR2 is FQNEAQ in the germline V gene (reference sequence). The V end lost 2 bases, the J end lost 0 bases, and 20 bases lay between the germline ends. The CDR3 sequence is 19 residues long. The CDR3 reads CASSLTAGPKLSSYNEQFF. CDR3 DNA: TGTGCCAGCAGCTTAACGGCGGGGCCTAAATTGAGCTCCTACAATGAGCAGTTCTTC.

The rearrangement uses TRBV19 and TRBJ2-7, with 7 bases fitting TRBD1. The CDR3 loop spans 12 amino acids. Germline V lookup: CDR1 LNHDA, CDR2 SQIVND (reference sequence). V lost 6 bases to trimming and J lost 2 bases; unmatched junction nucleotides: 1. The DNA of the CDR3 is TGTGCCAGTAGAGGGGGCCCCTACGAGCAGTACTTC. This codes for CASRGGPYEQYF.

The CDR3 DNA reads TGTGCCAGCAGTGACCGGGGTGATCTATACAATGAGCAGTTCTTC. This translates into CASSDRGDLYNEQFF. The gene calls are TRBV25-1 and TRBJ2-1; the D gene is possibly TRBD2 (5 bases). V dropped 3 bases and J dropped 4 bases, with 13 bases sitting between them. The germline CDR1 and CDR2 sequences are MGHDK and SYGVNS. This CDR3 has 15 residues.